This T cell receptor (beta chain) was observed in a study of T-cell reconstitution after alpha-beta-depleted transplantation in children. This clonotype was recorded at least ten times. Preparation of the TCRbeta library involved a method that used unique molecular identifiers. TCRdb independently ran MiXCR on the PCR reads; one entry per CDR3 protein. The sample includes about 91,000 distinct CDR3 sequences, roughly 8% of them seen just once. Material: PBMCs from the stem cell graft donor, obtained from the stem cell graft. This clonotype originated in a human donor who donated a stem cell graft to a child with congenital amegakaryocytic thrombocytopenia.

The CDR3 DNA follows: TGTGCCAGCAGTGCCTACAGGGAGAGCACTGAAGCTTTCTTT. It translates to CASSAYRESTEAFF. The V and J genes are TRBV25-1 and TRBJ1-1, with D perhaps matching TRBD1 (6 bases). This CDR3 has 14 amino acids. Germline assignment: CDR1 MGHDK and CDR2 SYGVNS. V gave up 4 bases and J gave up 4 bases, with 13 bases separating them.